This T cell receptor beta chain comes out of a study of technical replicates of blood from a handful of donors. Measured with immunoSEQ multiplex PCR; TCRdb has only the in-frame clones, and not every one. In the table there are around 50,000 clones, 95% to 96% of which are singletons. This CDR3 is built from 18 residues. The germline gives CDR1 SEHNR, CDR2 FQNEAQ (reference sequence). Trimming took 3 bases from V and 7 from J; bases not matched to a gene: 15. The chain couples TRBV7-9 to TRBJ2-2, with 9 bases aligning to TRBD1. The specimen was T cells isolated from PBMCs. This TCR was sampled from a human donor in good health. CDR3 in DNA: TGTGCCAGCAGCTTGTCGGTTTCCGGGACAGGGAAAAGCGGGGAGCTGTTTTTT. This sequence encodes CASSLSVSGTGKSGELFF. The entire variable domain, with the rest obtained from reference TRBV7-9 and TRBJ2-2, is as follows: DTGVSQNPRHKITKRGQNVTFRCDPISEHNRLYWYRQTLGQGPEFLTYFQNEAQLEKSRLLSDRFSAERPKGSFSTLEIQRTEQGDSAMYLCASSLSVSGTGKSGELFFGEGSRLTVL.